Below, 10 T cell receptor beta chains from the same sample are listed, as sequenced in a study of cytomegalovirus exposure and HLA in healthy donors. The PCR was carried out with 60 Vbeta primers and 13 Jbeta primers. Assay used: immunoSEQ multiplex PCR; TCRdb lists only in-frame clones, some missing. The sample shows approximately 100,000 clones, around two thirds of them seen only once. The sample was PBMCs. The receptor set was obtained from a male donor in good health and CMV-seronegative.

The chain recombines TRBV7-2 with TRBJ2-5, with 8 positions matching TRBD2. CDR1 is SGHTA and CDR2 is FQGNSA in the germline V gene. The CDR3 is made up of 17 amino acids. V lost 0 bases to trimming and J lost 4 bases; unmatched junction nucleotides: 10. The CDR3 region is CASSLARFGLAGETQYF. CDR3 DNA sequence: TGTGCCAGCAGCTTAGCGCGCTTTGGACTAGCTGGAGAGACCCAGTACTTC.

The chain recombines TRBV5-1 with TRBJ2-7; no clear D gene. CDR3 length: 11 residues. V lost 3 bases to trimming and J lost 5 bases, with 6 bases between them. From germline, CDR1 is SGHRS and CDR2 YFSETQ. CDR3 DNA sequence: TGCGCCAGCAGCTCCCTAGACGAGCAGTACTTC. Its protein is CASSSLDEQYF.

The chain has TRBV5-1 and TRBJ2-1, with a possible D match to TRBD2 (6 bases). From germline, CDR1 is SGHRS and CDR2 YFSETQ. V was clipped by 0 bases and J by 5 bases, with 12 bases between them. This CDR3 is 15 amino acids long. The CDR3 DNA sequence: TGCGCCAGCAGCTTGGTGGCTAGCGTCAACAATGAGCAGTTCTTC. It specifies CASSLVASVNNEQFF.

The V gene is TRBV10-3, the J gene TRBJ2-7; TRBD1 might be the D (6 bases). The ends were cut back, 4 bases at V and 1 base at J, with 17 bases in the middle. The CDR3 sequence is 16 residues long. Germline loops: CDR1 ENHRY, CDR2 SYGVKD. The CDR3 nucleotides read TGTGCCATCAGTGCGCAGGGGACCGACCCGTCCTACGAGCAGTACTTC. This sequence encodes CAISAQGTDPSYEQYF.

J is TRBJ2-1 and V is TRBV5-6; 7 bases are a match to TRBD2. CDR3 length equals 17 residues. Germline lookup yields CDR1 SGHDT and CDR2 YYEEEE. The V and J ends lost 4 bases and 2 bases, in that order; junction bases with no gene match: 12. CDR3 amino acids: CASSDKSGLAAYNEQFF. The CDR3 coding sequence is TGTGCCAGCAGCGATAAATCAGGGCTAGCGGCCTACAATGAGCAGTTCTTC.

This clone is a singleton in its sample. The chain is built from TRBV12-5 and TRBJ2-1, with 13 bases matching TRBD2. Germline CDR1 LGHNT, CDR2 FRNRAP. V shed 0 bases and J 8 bases; nucleotides not matched to a gene: 10. The CDR3 consists of 18 residues. CDR3 loop: CASGLVRLAGGRTYEQFF. As DNA, the CDR3 is TGTGCTAGTGGTTTGGTACGACTAGCGGGAGGTCGTACGTATGAGCAGTTCTTC.

The rearrangement joins TRBV27 to TRBJ2-3, with 11 bases fitting TRBD1. The J segment lost 2 bases and the V segment lost 3 bases, leaving 4 bases of the junction unmatched. CDR1 is MNHEY, CDR2 SMNVEV, per germline (reference sequence). This CDR3 is built from 16 residues. CDR3 in amino acids: CASSFGTGGVTDTQYF. CDR3 coding DNA: TGTGCCAGCAGTTTTGGGACAGGGGGAGTCACAGATACGCAGTATTTT.

For the CDR3, the DNA is TGTGCCAGCACCAGACAGGGGGAGAGCAATCAGCCCCAGCATTTT. It specifies CASTRQGESNQPQHF. The chain has TRBV28 and TRBJ1-5, with 9 bases fitting TRBD1. Trimming at V came to 7 bases and at J to 1 base, leaving 5 bases not matched to a gene. CDR3 length: 15 residues. Per the germline V gene, CDR1 is MDHEN and CDR2 is SYDVKM.

This clone was observed a single time. This chain uses TRBV14 with TRBJ1-2; D gene uncertain. Trimming shortened V by 3 bases and J by 7 bases, and 15 bases separated the two germline ends. Germline V lookup: CDR1 SGHDN, CDR2 FVKESK. This CDR3 is 14 amino acids long. This chain's CDR3 is CASSHGEGWRGYTF. For the CDR3, the DNA is TGTGCCAGCAGCCACGGAGAGGGATGGCGTGGCTACACCTTC.

V and J are TRBV10-3 and TRBJ2-7; D unclear. Germline CDR1 ENHRY, CDR2 SYGVKD. Trimming stripped 6 bases from V and 1 base from J, with 10 bases between. The CDR3 extends over 13 amino acids. The CDR3 coding sequence is TGTGCCATCAGAAGAAACACATCCTACGAGCAGTACTTC. Its translation: CAIRRNTSYEQYF.